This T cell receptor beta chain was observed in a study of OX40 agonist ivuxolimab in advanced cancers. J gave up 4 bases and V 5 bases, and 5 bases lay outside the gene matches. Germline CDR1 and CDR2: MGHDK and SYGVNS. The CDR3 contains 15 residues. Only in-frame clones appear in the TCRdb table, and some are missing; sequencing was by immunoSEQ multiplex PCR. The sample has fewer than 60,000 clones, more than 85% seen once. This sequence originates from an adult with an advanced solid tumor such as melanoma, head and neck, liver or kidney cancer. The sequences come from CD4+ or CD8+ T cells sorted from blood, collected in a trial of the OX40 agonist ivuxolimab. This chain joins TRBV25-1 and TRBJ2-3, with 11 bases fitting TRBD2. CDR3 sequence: CASSFLAGGSDTQYF. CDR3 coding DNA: TGTGCCAGCAGTTTCTTAGCGGGAGGGTCAGATACGCAGTATTTT.